These 27 T cell receptor beta chains were all obtained from the same sample, sequenced in a study of T cell responses to AZD1222 COVID-19 vaccine. Profiled with immunoSEQ multiplex PCR; TCRdb holds only in-frame clones, not every one. The sample lists more than 20,000 clones, around 87% occurring once. Sample: peripheral blood, taken 28 days after the second AZD1222 dose. Source of these receptors: an adult who received the AZD1222 COVID-19 vaccine.

This clone has a handful of counts. This chain links TRBV13 with TRBJ2-1; D perhaps matches TRBD1 (6 bases). Germline loops: CDR1 PRHDT, CDR2 FYEKMQ (reference sequence). V gave up 5 bases and J gave up 4 bases, with 9 bases separating them. The length of the CDR3 is 13 residues. The CDR3 DNA reads as TGTGCCAGCAGCGCACAGGGATACAATGAGCAGTTCTTC. Translation: CASSAQGYNEQFF.

This CDR3 is CASSGAIDRGQETQYF. CDR3 DNA sequence: TGTGCCAGCAGCGGGGCGATAGACAGGGGGCAAGAGACCCAGTACTTC. The chain is built from TRBV5-6 and TRBJ2-5; 9 bases align to TRBD1. Trimming at V came to 4 bases and at J to 2 bases, leaving 9 bases not matched to a gene. Germline loops: CDR1 SGHDT, CDR2 YYEEEE. The CDR3 loop spans 16 amino acids.

The V gene is TRBV5-1, the J gene TRBJ2-2; TRBD2 agrees at 7 bases. V lost 1 base and J lost 1; bases outside the gene matches: 1. This CDR3 has 15 residues. Per the germline V gene, CDR1 is SGHRS and CDR2 is YFSETQ. The DNA of the CDR3 is TGCGCCAGCAGCTTGAGCGGGATGAACACCGGGGAGCTGTTTTTT. Protein sequence: CASSLSGMNTGELFF.

This clone was found a few times. The genes are TRBV4-1 and TRBJ1-1; D is ambiguous. This CDR3 is built from 14 residues. Germline V lookup: CDR1 MGHRA, CDR2 YSYEKL. V gave up 4 bases and J gave up 0 bases, with 9 bases separating them. CDR3 coding DNA: TGCGCCAGCAGCCCCCAGACATTGAACACTGAAGCTTTCTTT. Amino acid sequence: CASSPQTLNTEAFF.

This clone was picked up one time. The chain recombines TRBV12-3 or TRBV12-4 with TRBJ1-2, with D perhaps TRBD1 (5 bases). The germline V and J ends were trimmed by 10 bases and 5 bases, with 17 bases remaining between them. This CDR3 comprises 13 residues. DNA for the CDR3: TGTGCCACATCTGGGGCGCACTCTTATGGCTACACCTTC. This translates into CATSGAHSYGYTF.

This clone rates as medium-sized (0.01 to 0.1%). The chain carries TRBV10-1 and TRBJ1-1; 7 bases are a match to TRBD1. There are 14 residues in the CDR3. In germline, CDR1 is WNHNN, CDR2 SYGVQD (reference sequence). J was trimmed by 4 bases and V by 0 bases; bases with no gene match: 2. The CDR3, as DNA: TGCGCCAGCAGTGAGTCGTCAGGGGGCACTGAAGCTTTCTTT. Amino acids: CASSESSGGTEAFF.

This clone was counted a few times. The chain uses TRBV28 and TRBJ1-2; D is unresolved. The CDR3 runs 14 residues. The V gene lost 1 base and the J gene lost 4 bases, with 10 bases spanning the gap. Germline V lookup: CDR1 MDHEN, CDR2 SYDVKM. CDR3 in DNA: TGTGCCAGCAGTTTATTAACGGACGGCTATGGCTACACCTTC. Translation gives CASSLLTDGYGYTF.

The V and J genes are TRBV29-1 and TRBJ2-1, with a tentative D call TRBD1 (9 bases). The V and J ends lost 4 bases and 0 bases respectively, with 22 bases between them. CDR1 SQVTM and CDR2 ANQGSEA come from the germline V gene. The CDR3 is made up of 18 amino acids. The CDR3 sequence: CSVAGTGTSANSYNEQFF. As DNA, the CDR3 is TGCAGCGTTGCCGGGACAGGGACTAGTGCTAACTCCTACAATGAGCAGTTCTTC.

The chain carries TRBV4-3 and TRBJ2-7; 11 bases agree with TRBD2. Germline V gene data show CDR1 as LGHNA and CDR2 as YSLEER. V dropped 0 bases and J dropped 4; count of bases not matched to a gene: 5. This CDR3 region has 16 residues. The CDR3 protein is CASSQELAGGPYEQYF. In DNA, the CDR3 is TGCGCCAGCAGCCAAGAGTTAGCGGGAGGGCCTTACGAGCAGTACTTC.

The chain has TRBV9 and TRBJ1-2; 8 bases are shared with TRBD1. V was clipped by 0 bases and J by 6 bases; unmatched bases: 7. CDR3 length: 15 amino acids. Germline-derived CDR1 and CDR2 are SGDLS and YYNGEE. CDR3 sequence reads: CASSVETGGRHGYTF. In DNA form, the CDR3 reads TGTGCCAGCAGCGTAGAAACAGGGGGTCGCCATGGCTACACCTTC.

The V and J genes are TRBV27 and TRBJ2-3, with 13 bases lining up with TRBD2. Germline CDR1 is MNHEY and CDR2 is SMNVEV (reference sequence). Trimming removed 7 bases from V and 14 bases from J; junction bases left unmatched: 12. This CDR3 has 14 amino acids. The CDR3 reads CASTPGLAGSPGYF. In DNA, the CDR3 is TGTGCCAGCACCCCGGGACTAGCGGGGTCGCCTGGGTATTTT.

The V gene is TRBV3-1 (or the pseudogene TRBV3-2), the J gene TRBJ1-3; tentatively, D is TRBD1 (5 bases). V was trimmed by 1 base and J by 3 bases, leaving 10 bases between them. The CDR3 runs 15 residues. Germline assignment: CDR1 LGHDT and CDR2 YNNKEL (reference sequence). The CDR3 sequence is CASSQVRGFGNTIYF. Written as DNA, the CDR3 is TGTGCCAGCAGCCAAGTTCGGGGGTTTGGAAACACCATATATTTT.

By frequency in the sample, this clone is large (0.1 to 1%). This chain connects TRBV28 to TRBJ1-4, with D maybe TRBD1 (5 bases). The CDR3 consists of 15 residues. Germline CDR1 reads MDHEN; CDR2 reads SYDVKM. V was pared by 3 bases and J by 0 bases, with 8 bases between. CDR3 amino acids: CASSLLRATNEKLFF. Written as DNA, the CDR3 is TGTGCCAGCAGTTTGCTCAGGGCAACTAATGAAAAACTGTTTTTT.

This chain joins TRBV28 and TRBJ1-2; 9 nucleotides line up with TRBD1. The CDR3 extends over 15 amino acids. J was trimmed by 2 bases and V by 5 bases; bases with no gene match: 6. CDR1 and CDR2 (germline): MDHEN, SYDVKM. In DNA form, the CDR3 reads TGTGCCAGCAGTAGCACAGGGGGCAAGAACTATGGCTACACCTTC. Protein sequence: CASSSTGGKNYGYTF.

The CDR3 sequence: CASSRGGTDTQYF. The CDR3 region has the DNA TGTGCCAGCAGCCGCGGGGGCACAGATACGCAGTATTTT. The chain recombines TRBV7-3 with TRBJ2-3, with TRBD2 as a possible D gene (6 bases). Germline lookup yields CDR1 SGHTA and CDR2 FQGTGA. The CDR3 is 13 residues long. V dropped 5 bases and J dropped 1 base, with 7 bases sitting between them.

The chain has TRBV19 and TRBJ1-1; tentative D call: TRBD1 (5 bases). V lost 1 base, J lost 5 bases, and 11 bases lay in between. The CDR3 is 14 residues long. Germline assignment: CDR1 LNHDA and CDR2 SQIVND (reference sequence). CDR3 residues: CASSIGAGFTEAFF. For the CDR3, the DNA is TGTGCCAGTAGTATAGGGGCAGGGTTTACTGAAGCTTTCTTT.

This chain links TRBV6-4 with TRBJ2-2; D call uncertain. CDR3 size: 13 residues. Germline CDR1 reads MRHNA; CDR2 reads SNTAGT. Trimming stripped 4 bases from V and 5 bases from J, with 8 bases between. The CDR3 loop reads CASSARETGELFF. DNA of the CDR3: TGTGCCAGCAGTGCCCGCGAGACCGGGGAGCTGTTTTTT.

This rearrangement joins TRBV2 to TRBJ1-5, with a weak D call TRBD1 (5 bases). The CDR3 runs 14 residues. V dropped 4 bases and J dropped 4 bases, with 11 bases sitting between them. Germline values: CDR1 SNHLY, CDR2 FYNNEI. CDR3 region: CASSVRQQNQPQHF. CDR3 sequence (DNA): TGTGCCAGCAGTGTTAGACAGCAGAATCAGCCCCAGCATTTT.

The chain employs TRBV27 and TRBJ2-5; possibly TRBD1 for D (6 bases). V lost 1 base and J lost 3, with 9 bases in between. CDR1 and CDR2 (germline): MNHEY, SMNVEV (reference sequence). This CDR3 is 14 amino acids long. This chain's CDR3 is CASSLLSGEETQYF. The CDR3 DNA reads as TGTGCCAGCAGTTTATTGTCAGGGGAAGAGACCCAGTACTTC.

J is TRBJ2-3 and V is TRBV9; 7 bases fit TRBD2. J was trimmed by 1 base and V by 4 bases; bases with no gene match: 9. This CDR3 is built from 16 residues. CDR1 is SGDLS, CDR2 YYNGEE, per germline. The CDR3 loop reads CASSPRSGGGTDTQYF. Written as DNA, the CDR3 is TGTGCCAGCAGCCCCCGCTCGGGAGGAGGCACAGATACGCAGTATTTT. Supplemented by reference TRBV9 and TRBJ2-3, the full variable domain reads DSGVTQTPKHLITATGQRVTLRCSPRSGDLSVYWYQQSLDQGLQFLIQYYNGEERAKGNILERFSAQQFPDLHSELNLSSLELGDSALYFCASSPRSGGGTDTQYFGPGTRLTVL.

The J gene is TRBJ2-2, the V gene TRBV5-8, with 7 bases that match TRBD1. CDR1 is SGHTS, CDR2 YDEGEE, per germline. Losses at the gene ends were 0 bases for V and 2 bases for J; bases not matched to a gene: 4. CDR3 length: 16 amino acids. CDR3 protein: CASSLVGGENTGELFF. The DNA of the CDR3 is TGTGCCAGCAGCTTGGTAGGGGGCGAAAACACCGGGGAGCTGTTTTTT.

This clone was found a few times. The chain joins TRBV2 to TRBJ1-2; D might be TRBD1 (6 bases). CDR1 is SNHLY and CDR2 is FYNNEI in the germline V gene. The CDR3 consists of 14 residues. V was pared by 4 bases and J by 8 bases, with 17 bases between. DNA of the CDR3: TGTGCCAGCAGTGGGAGTACGACTGGGGGCGGCTACACCTTC. Protein product: CASSGSTTGGGYTF.

The chain has TRBV2 and TRBJ1-4, with D uncertain. The V end lost 5 bases, the J end lost 4 bases, and 11 bases lay between the germline ends. This CDR3 contains 14 residues. Germline-derived CDR1 and CDR2 are SNHLY and FYNNEI. The CDR3 spells CASSTRGGNEKLFF. CDR3 nucleotide sequence: TGTGCCAGCAGTACCCGGGGTGGTAATGAAAAACTGTTTTTT.

V and J are TRBV27 and TRBJ1-1; a possible D gene is TRBD1 (6 bases). Germline V gene lookup returns CDR1 MNHEY and CDR2 SMNVEV (reference sequence). Trimming took 5 bases from V and 1 from J, leaving 8 bases between them. The CDR3 contains 13 residues. CDR3 protein: CASSPQGNTEAFF. The CDR3 nucleotides read TGTGCCAGCAGTCCACAGGGGAACACTGAAGCTTTCTTT.

V is TRBV27 and J is TRBJ1-5; maybe TRBD1 (5 bases). The V gene lost 4 bases and the J gene lost 6 bases, with 19 bases spanning the gap. CDR3 length equals 16 residues. The germline V gene has CDR1 MNHEY and CDR2 SMNVEV (reference sequence). The CDR3 DNA is TGTGCCAGCAGTTCCTGGGGGGGAGGAGGTAGTCAGCCCCAGCATTTT. Translating it yields CASSSWGGGGSQPQHF.

The chain combines TRBV14 with TRBJ1-1, with a possible D match to TRBD1 (5 bases). Germline loops: CDR1 SGHDN, CDR2 FVKESK. The CDR3 loop spans 12 amino acids. Trimming cost V 1 base and J 11 bases, with 11 bases left between them. The CDR3 sequence is CASSQGARAAFF. The CDR3 nucleotides read TGTGCCAGCAGCCAAGGAGCCAGGGCGGCTTTCTTT.

The chain carries TRBV20-1 and TRBJ1-2, with D hard to call. Germline CDR1 and CDR2: DFQATT and SNEGSKA (reference sequence). The length of the CDR3 is 11 residues. Trimming stripped 6 bases from V and 8 bases from J, with 13 bases between. The CDR3 protein is CSADRLAGYTF. CDR3 sequence (DNA): TGCAGTGCGGACCGTCTGGCCGGCTACACCTTC.